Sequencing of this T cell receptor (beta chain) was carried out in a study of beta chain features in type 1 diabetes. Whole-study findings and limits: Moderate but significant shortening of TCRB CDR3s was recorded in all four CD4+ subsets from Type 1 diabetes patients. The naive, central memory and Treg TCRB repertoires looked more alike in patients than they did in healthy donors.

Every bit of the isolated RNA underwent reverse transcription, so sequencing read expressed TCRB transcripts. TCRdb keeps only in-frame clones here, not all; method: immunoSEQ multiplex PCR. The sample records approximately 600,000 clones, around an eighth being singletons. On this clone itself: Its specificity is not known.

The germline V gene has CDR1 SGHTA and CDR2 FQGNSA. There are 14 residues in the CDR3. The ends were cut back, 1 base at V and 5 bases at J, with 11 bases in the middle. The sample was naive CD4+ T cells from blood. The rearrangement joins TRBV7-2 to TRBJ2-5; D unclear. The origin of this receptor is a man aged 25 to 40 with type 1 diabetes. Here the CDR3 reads CASSLVSVQETQYF. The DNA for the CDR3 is TGTGCCAGCAGCTTAGTCTCCGTCCAGGAGACCCAGTACTTC.